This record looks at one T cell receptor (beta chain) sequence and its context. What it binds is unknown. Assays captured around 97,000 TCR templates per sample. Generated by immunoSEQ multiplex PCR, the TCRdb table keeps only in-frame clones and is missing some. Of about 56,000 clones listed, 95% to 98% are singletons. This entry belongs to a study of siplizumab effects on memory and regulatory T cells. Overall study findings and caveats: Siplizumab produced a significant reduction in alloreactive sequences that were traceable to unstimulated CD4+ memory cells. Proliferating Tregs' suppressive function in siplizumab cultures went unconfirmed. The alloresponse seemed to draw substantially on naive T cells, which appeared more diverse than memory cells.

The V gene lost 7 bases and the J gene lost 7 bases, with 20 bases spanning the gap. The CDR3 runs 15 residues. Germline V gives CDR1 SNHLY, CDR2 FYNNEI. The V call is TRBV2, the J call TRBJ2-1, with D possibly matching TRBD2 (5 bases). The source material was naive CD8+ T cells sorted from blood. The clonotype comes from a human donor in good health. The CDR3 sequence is CASITATKGVNEQFF. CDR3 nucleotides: TGTGCCAGCATTACAGCGACAAAGGGAGTGAATGAGCAGTTCTTC.